This TCR beta chain derives from a study of human T cells and chemical hapten exposure. As for the study in general: Small pooled library volume differences chiefly drove per-sample TCR yield variation. Study-wide results and limits: No change in TCRs above 1 in 1000 frequency was produced by DPC sensitization.

Ten or more counts support this clonotype. Its target is unknown. The time point denotes: healthy volunteer bleed at 2 weeks. Unfractionated whole blood was the source from which total RNA was extracted. Unique molecular identifiers were attached to individual cDNA molecules during library preparation. Original analysis: Sample-level TCR yields exhibited a median of approximately 96,000, with a range of about 23,224 to 690,600. Each CDR3 protein gets one entry after TCRdb re-called the RACE reads with MiXCR. The V and J calls, along with clone size, are taken from TCRdb and not from the paper's own processing. Of 35,000 to 50,000 distinct CDR3 sequences listed, approximately 4.7% were seen once; the top ten hold 1.5% to 2%. V lost 9 bases, J lost 7 bases, and 6 bases stayed unmatched. The CDR3 extends over 13 amino acids. In germline, CDR1 is MNHEY, CDR2 SVGAGI.

The specimen sequenced was whole blood. V gene TRBV6-5 combines with J gene TRBJ1-6, with 7 bases identical to TRBD1. This receptor was obtained from a female donor in good health. Some clones in this sample may be carry-over from other donors' samples. CDR3 nucleotide sequence: TGTGCCAGTCGGAACAGGGGAAATTCACCCCTCCACTTT. The encoded protein is CASRNRGNSPLHF.